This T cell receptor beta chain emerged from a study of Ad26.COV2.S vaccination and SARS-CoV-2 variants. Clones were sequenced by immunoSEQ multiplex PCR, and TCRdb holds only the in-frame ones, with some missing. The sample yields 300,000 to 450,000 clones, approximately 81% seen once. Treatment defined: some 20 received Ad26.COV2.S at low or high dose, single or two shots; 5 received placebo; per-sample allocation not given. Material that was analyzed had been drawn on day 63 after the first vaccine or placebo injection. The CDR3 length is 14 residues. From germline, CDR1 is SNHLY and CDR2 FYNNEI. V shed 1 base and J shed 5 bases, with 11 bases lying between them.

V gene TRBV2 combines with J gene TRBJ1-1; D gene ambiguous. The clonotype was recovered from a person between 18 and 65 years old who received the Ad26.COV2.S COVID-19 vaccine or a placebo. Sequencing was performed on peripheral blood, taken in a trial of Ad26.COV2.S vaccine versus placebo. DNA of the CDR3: TGTGCCAGCAGTGAAGTCGGGTTTAGGACTGAAGCTTTCTTT. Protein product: CASSEVGFRTEAFF.